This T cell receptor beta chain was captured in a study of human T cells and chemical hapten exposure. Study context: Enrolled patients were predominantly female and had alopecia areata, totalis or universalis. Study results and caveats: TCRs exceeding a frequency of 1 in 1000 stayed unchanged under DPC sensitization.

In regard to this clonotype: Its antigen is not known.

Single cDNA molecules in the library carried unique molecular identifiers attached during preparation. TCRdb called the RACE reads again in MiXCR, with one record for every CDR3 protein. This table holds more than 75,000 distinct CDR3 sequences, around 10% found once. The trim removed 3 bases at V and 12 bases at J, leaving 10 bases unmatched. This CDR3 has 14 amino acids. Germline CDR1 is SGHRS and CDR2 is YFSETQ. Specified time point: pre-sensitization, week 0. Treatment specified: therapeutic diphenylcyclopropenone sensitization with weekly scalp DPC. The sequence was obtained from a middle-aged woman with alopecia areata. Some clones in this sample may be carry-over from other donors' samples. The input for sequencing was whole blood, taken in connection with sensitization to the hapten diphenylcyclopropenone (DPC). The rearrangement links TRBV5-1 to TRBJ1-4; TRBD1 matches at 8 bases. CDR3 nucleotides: TGCGCCAGCAGCTCGGACAGGGCCTTAGGGGAACTGTTTTTT. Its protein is CASSSDRALGELFF.